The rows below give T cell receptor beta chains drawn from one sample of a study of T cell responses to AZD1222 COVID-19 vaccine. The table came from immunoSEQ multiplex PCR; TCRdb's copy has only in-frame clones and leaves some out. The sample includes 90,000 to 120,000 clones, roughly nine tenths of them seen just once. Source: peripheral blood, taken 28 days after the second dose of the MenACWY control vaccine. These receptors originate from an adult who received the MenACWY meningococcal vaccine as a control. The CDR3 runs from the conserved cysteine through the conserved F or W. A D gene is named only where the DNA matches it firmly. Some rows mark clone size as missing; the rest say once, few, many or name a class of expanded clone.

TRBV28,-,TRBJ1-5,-,CASSFGGAGNQPQHF,TGTGCCAGCAGTTTTGGGGGGGCCGGCAATCAGCCCCAGCATTTT
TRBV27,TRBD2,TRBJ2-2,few,CASSLPRGEGTGELFF,TGTGCCAGCAGTTTACCCCGGGGGGAGGGCACCGGGGAGCTGTTTTTT
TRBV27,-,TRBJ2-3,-,CASSLGATDTQYF,TGTGCCAGCAGTTTAGGAGCCACAGATACGCAGTATTTT
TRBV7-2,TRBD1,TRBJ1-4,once,CASSPMDRVATNEKLFF,TGTGCCAGCAGCCCGATGGACAGGGTTGCAACTAATGAAAAACTGTTTTTT
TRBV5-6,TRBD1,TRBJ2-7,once,CASSADRTGGGYEQYF,TGTGCCAGCAGCGCCGACCGGACAGGGGGCGGGTACGAGCAGTACTTC
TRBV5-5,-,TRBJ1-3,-,CASSLAQGTAGNTIYF,TGTGCCAGCAGCTTGGCCCAGGGGACGGCTGGAAACACCATATATTTT
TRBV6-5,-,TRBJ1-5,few,CASSYEHGRNQPQHF,TGTGCCAGCAGTTACGAGCATGGCCGCAATCAGCCCCAGCATTTT
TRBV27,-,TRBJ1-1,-,CASSLSMRGPSGGTEAFF,TGTGCCAGCAGTTTATCGATGCGGGGTCCCTCCGGAGGCACTGAAGCTTTCTTT
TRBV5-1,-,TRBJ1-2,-,CASSYESGTYTF,TGCGCCAGCAGCTATGAATCCGGGACCTACACCTTC
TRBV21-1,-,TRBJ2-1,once,CASSKEWTGAGEQFF,TGTGCCAGCAGCAAAGAGTGGACAGGGGCGGGTGAGCAGTTCTTC
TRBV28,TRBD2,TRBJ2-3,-,CASSPSGGTDTQYF,TGTGCCAGCAGTCCTAGCGGGGGCACAGATACGCAGTATTTT
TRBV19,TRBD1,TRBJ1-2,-,CATRFSGTGYGYTF,TGTGCCACCCGTTTCTCCGGGACAGGCTATGGCTACACCTTC
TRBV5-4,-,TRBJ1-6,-,CASSPTYNSPLHF,TGTGCCAGCAGCCCCACTTATAATTCACCCCTCCACTTT
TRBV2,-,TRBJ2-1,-,CASSEGPLRDEQFF,TGTGCCAGCAGTGAGGGACCCCTGAGGGATGAGCAGTTCTTC
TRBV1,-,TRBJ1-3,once,CTSLVPSSGNTIYF,TGCACCAGCTTGGTACCCAGCTCTGGAAACACCATATATTTT
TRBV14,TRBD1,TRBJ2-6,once,CASSHGQGRSGANVLTF,TGTGCCAGCAGCCATGGACAGGGGCGCTCTGGGGCCAACGTCCTGACTTTC
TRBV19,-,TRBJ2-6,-,CASRADSLSGANVLTF,TGTGCCAGTAGAGCAGACAGCCTCTCCGGGGCCAACGTCCTGACTTTC
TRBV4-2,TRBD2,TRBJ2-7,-,CASSPQRGTTYEQYF,TGTGCCAGCAGCCCTCAGCGGGGGACTACCTACGAGCAGTACTTC
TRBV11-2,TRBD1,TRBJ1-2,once,CASSWGQGNGYTF,TGTGCCAGCAGCTGGGGACAGGGAAATGGCTACACCTTC
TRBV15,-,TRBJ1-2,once,CATSRAPDLTNYGYTF,TGTGCCACCAGCAGAGCTCCAGACTTGACTAACTATGGCTACACCTTC
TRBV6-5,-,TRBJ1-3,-,CASRPGGIGNTIYF,TGTGCCAGCAGGCCCGGGGGAATTGGAAACACCATATATTTT
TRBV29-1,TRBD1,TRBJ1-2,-,CSGTGGYGYTF,TGCAGCGGGACAGGGGGCTATGGCTACACCTTC
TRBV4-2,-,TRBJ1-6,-,CASSPLAGSLGSPLHF,TGTGCCAGCAGCCCTCTTGCGGGATCCCTGGGGTCACCCCTCCACTTT
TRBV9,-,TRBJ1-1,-,CASSVGRTMNTEAFF,TGTGCCAGCAGCGTTGGACGGACAATGAACACTGAAGCTTTCTTT
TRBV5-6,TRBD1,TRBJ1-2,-,CASSLLGTGTYYGYTF,TGTGCCAGCAGCTTGTTGGGGACAGGGACTTACTATGGCTACACCTTC
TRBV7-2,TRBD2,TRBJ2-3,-,CASRPFGTSGGPQYF,TGTGCCAGCAGACCTTTTGGGACTAGCGGGGGGCCGCAGTATTTT
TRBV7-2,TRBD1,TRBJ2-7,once,CASSKQQGAYEQYF,TGTGCCAGCAGCAAACAACAGGGGGCCTACGAGCAGTACTTC
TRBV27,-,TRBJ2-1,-,CASSLSPTYNEQFF,TGTGCCAGCAGTTTATCCCCCACCTACAATGAGCAGTTCTTC
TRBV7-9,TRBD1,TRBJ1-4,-,CASSLQKTGNEKLFF,TGTGCCAGCAGCTTACAAAAGACAGGGAATGAAAAACTGTTTTTT